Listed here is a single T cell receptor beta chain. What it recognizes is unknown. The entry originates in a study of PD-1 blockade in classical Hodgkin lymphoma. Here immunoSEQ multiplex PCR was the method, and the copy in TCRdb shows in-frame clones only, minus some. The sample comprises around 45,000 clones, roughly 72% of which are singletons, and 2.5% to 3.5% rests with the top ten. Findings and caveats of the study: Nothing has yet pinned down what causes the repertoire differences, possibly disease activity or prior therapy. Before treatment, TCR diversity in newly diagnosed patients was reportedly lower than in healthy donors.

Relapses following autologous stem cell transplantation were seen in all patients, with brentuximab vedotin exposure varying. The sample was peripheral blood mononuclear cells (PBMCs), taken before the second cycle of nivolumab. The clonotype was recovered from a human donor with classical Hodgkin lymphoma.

The CDR3 nucleotides are TGTGCCAGCAGCTTAGCCTTCGGGACTAGCGAAGGATACAATGAGCAGTTCTTC. It specifies CASSLAFGTSEGYNEQFF. The V gene is TRBV7-9, the J gene TRBJ2-1; 10 nucleotides line up with TRBD2. J gave up 4 bases and V 0 bases, and 9 bases lay outside the gene matches. This CDR3 region has 18 residues. The V gene's germline CDR1 is SEHNR and CDR2 FQNEAQ (reference sequence).